One and the same sample provided the 22 T cell receptor beta chains below, sequenced in a study of radiotherapy plus CTLA-4 blockade in lung cancer. The assay was immunoSEQ multiplex PCR, and TCRdb's table has in-frame clones only and misses some. The sample records around 86,000 clones, less than 90% being singletons. The source material was peripheral blood, sampled from a patient treated with radiotherapy plus ipilimumab. The receptors shown here come from a human donor with non-small cell lung cancer who had stable disease on radiotherapy plus ipilimumab.

The rearrangement joins TRBV28 to TRBJ1-2; the D gene is possibly TRBD1 (6 bases). From germline, CDR1 is MDHEN and CDR2 SYDVKM. V lost 10 bases to trimming and J lost 5 bases, with 14 bases between them. The CDR3 consists of 12 residues. This CDR3 is CATVRTAYGYTF. The CDR3 DNA reads TGTGCCACCGTCCGGACAGCTTATGGCTACACCTTC.

The chain is built from TRBV5-1 and TRBJ1-4; D perhaps matches TRBD1 (6 bases). The germline V gene has CDR1 SGHRS and CDR2 YFSETQ. The V end was cut by 4 bases, the J end by 4 bases, with 14 bases between. The CDR3 length is 15 residues. As DNA, the CDR3 is TGCGCCAGCAGCATAAATCAGGGGCTTAATGAAAAACTGTTTTTT. It is translated as CASSINQGLNEKLFF.

The V gene is TRBV6-1, the J gene TRBJ1-6, with 7 bases identical to TRBD1. V lost 4 bases to trimming and J lost 10 bases; unmatched junction nucleotides: 13. Germline V gene lookup returns CDR1 MNHNS and CDR2 SASEGT. CDR3 length: 16 residues. The CDR3 DNA sequence: TGTGCCAGCAGTGCCCCGACAGGGATTGAGCGATCACCCCTCCACTTT. It codes for CASSAPTGIERSPLHF.

The gene calls are TRBV7-9 and TRBJ2-1; no clear D gene. Germline V gene sequence: CDR1 SEHNR, CDR2 FQNEAQ (reference sequence). V lost 3 bases to trimming and J lost 0 bases, with 6 bases between them. This CDR3 is built from 14 residues. The DNA for the CDR3 is TGTGCCAGCAGCTTTGACGGCTCCTACAATGAGCAGTTCTTC. It translates to CASSFDGSYNEQFF.

This clone has a single count. This sequence joins TRBV28 and TRBJ2-7; TRBD1 might be the D (6 bases). This CDR3 is built from 16 residues. The germline gives CDR1 MDHEN, CDR2 SYDVKM. Between the trimmed V and J ends, which lost 8 bases and 1 base, there was a span of 21 bases. The CDR3 protein is CASALTVGQNSYEQYF. The CDR3 nucleotides are TGTGCCAGCGCCCTGACCGTCGGACAGAATTCCTACGAGCAGTACTTC.

V usage is TRBV30 and J usage is TRBJ1-2, with D perhaps TRBD1 (5 bases). This CDR3 is 10 amino acids long. CDR1 and CDR2 from the germline V gene are GTSNPN and SVGIG (reference sequence). The germline V and J ends were trimmed by 5 bases and 6 bases, with 7 bases remaining between them. The CDR3 region is CAWGTDGYTF. The CDR3 nucleotides read TGTGCCTGGGGGACGGATGGCTACACCTTC.

The chain carries TRBV2 and TRBJ1-5; 10 nucleotides match TRBD1. Germline V CDR1 and CDR2: SNHLY, FYNNEI. The CDR3 is 15 residues long. Trimming took 6 bases from V and 4 from J; bases not matched to a gene: 6. The CDR3 is CASRLDRGRNQPQHF. For the CDR3, the DNA is TGTGCCAGCAGGCTGGACAGGGGGAGGAATCAGCCCCAGCATTTT.

This clone has more than one count but fewer than ten. The chain uses TRBV27 and TRBJ2-7; TRBD1 matches 7 bases. V dropped 8 bases and J dropped 3; count of bases not matched to a gene: 7. The CDR3 extends over 13 amino acids. Per germline, CDR1 MNHEY and CDR2 SMNVEV (reference sequence). The DNA of the CDR3 is TGTGCCAGCCTAGGACAGGAGAGCTACGAGCAGTACTTC. This gives the protein CASLGQESYEQYF.

The gene calls are TRBV6-5 and TRBJ2-1, with D possibly being TRBD2 (6 bases). The CDR3 is made up of 15 amino acids. Germline values: CDR1 MNHEY, CDR2 SVGAGI. The ends were cut back, 3 bases at V and 0 bases at J, with 9 bases in the middle. CDR3 residues: CASSYGGNSYNEQFF. CDR3 coding DNA: TGTGCCAGCAGTTATGGGGGGAACTCCTACAATGAGCAGTTCTTC.

The chain's CDR3 is CASSLTGNYEQYF. The CDR3 DNA sequence: TGTGCCAGCAGCCTCACCGGGAACTACGAGCAGTACTTC. V is TRBV6-5 and J is TRBJ2-7, with D perhaps TRBD2 (5 bases). V lost 6 bases, J lost 3 bases, and 12 bases lay in between. CDR1 is MNHEY and CDR2 is SVGAGI in the germline V gene. The CDR3 loop spans 13 amino acids.

This sequence joins TRBV7-8 and TRBJ1-3, with 9 bases lining up with TRBD1. Germline CDR1 SGHVS, CDR2 FQNEAQ. V shed 2 bases and J 2 bases; nucleotides not matched to a gene: 7. The CDR3 sequence is 17 residues long. CDR3 in amino acids: CASSLSGTGSAGNTIYF. CDR3 in DNA: TGTGCCAGCAGCTTATCCGGGACAGGGTCTGCTGGAAACACCATATATTTT.

J is TRBJ2-3 and V is TRBV27, with D possibly TRBD2 on 6 matching bases. This CDR3 comprises 12 residues. V was cut by 5 bases and J by 6 bases, with 9 bases left in between. Looked up from germline, CDR1 is MNHEY and CDR2 is SMNVEV (reference sequence). The CDR3 reads CASSRAGDTQYF. The CDR3 DNA follows: TGTGCCAGCAGTAGGGCGGGGGATACGCAGTATTTT.

The V and J genes are TRBV6-1 and TRBJ2-7; no clear D. The CDR3 spans 12 residues. V was clipped by 10 bases and J by 4 bases, with 14 bases between them. The germline V gene encodes CDR1 MNHNS and CDR2 SASEGT. This CDR3 reads CATRHFGYEQYF. The CDR3 DNA reads TGTGCCACCCGACACTTCGGGTACGAGCAGTACTTC.

This sequence joins TRBV7-3 and TRBJ1-1; TRBD1 matches at 9 bases. The CDR3 is made up of 13 amino acids. V dropped 5 bases and J dropped 10; count of bases not matched to a gene: 8. From germline, CDR1 is SGHTA and CDR2 FQGTGA. The CDR3 is CASSQDRGRGAFF. In DNA form, the CDR3 reads TGTGCCAGCAGCCAGGACAGGGGTAGGGGAGCTTTCTTT.

The J gene is TRBJ2-2, the V gene TRBV11-2; TRBD1 agrees at 12 bases. The CDR3 runs to 18 residues. The J segment lost 4 bases and the V segment lost 5 bases, leaving 11 bases of the junction unmatched. The germline CDR1 and CDR2 sequences are SGHAT and FQNNGV. CDR3 nucleotides: TGTGCCAGCAGCCCTAGAGGGGGGACAGGGGGCTTCACCGGGGAGCTGTTTTTT. Protein sequence: CASSPRGGTGGFTGELFF.

As for this clone: Within the sample, other DNA sequences also encode this same CDR3. The V call is TRBV5-1, the J call TRBJ2-7; perhaps TRBD1 as D (6 bases). This CDR3 comprises 13 residues. V lost 4 bases and J 3 bases, leaving 11 bases between the germline ends. The germline gives CDR1 SGHRS, CDR2 YFSETQ. DNA for the CDR3: TGCGCCAGCAGCCTTACAGGGCTCTACGAGCAGTACTTC. Translated, it gives CASSLTGLYEQYF.

The rearrangement links TRBV5-1 to TRBJ1-6; D call uncertain. Per germline, CDR1 SGHRS and CDR2 YFSETQ. CDR3 length: 14 residues. The ends were cut back, 0 bases at V and 6 bases at J, with 7 bases in the middle. Here the CDR3 DNA reads TGCGCCAGCAGCTTGGGGAACAGTAATTCACCCCTCCACTTT. Encoded protein: CASSLGNSNSPLHF.

V and J are TRBV27 and TRBJ2-4; D is ambiguous. Germline lookup yields CDR1 MNHEY and CDR2 SMNVEV (reference sequence). This CDR3 spans 13 amino acids. With 4 bases removed from V and 12 bases from J, the gap between germline ends came to 16 bases. The DNA of the CDR3 is TGTGCCAGCAGTTCGGATACCAAGACCGATCAGTACTTC. Translated, it gives CASSSDTKTDQYF.

The gene calls are TRBV2 and TRBJ1-5; TRBD1 aligns across 8 bases. The CDR3 sequence is 15 residues long. V lost 6 bases and J lost 6; bases outside the gene matches: 10. The germline V gene encodes CDR1 SNHLY and CDR2 FYNNEI. The CDR3 protein is CASRAGTGNSQPQHF. The CDR3 region has the DNA TGTGCCAGCAGAGCCGGGACAGGTAACAGTCAGCCCCAGCATTTT.

In DNA form, the CDR3 reads TGCAGCGTGGACGGCAAGGGAAATGGCTACACCTTC. It yields the protein CSVDGKGNGYTF. The genes are TRBV29-1 and TRBJ1-2; D call uncertain. CDR1 and CDR2 from the germline V gene are SQVTM and ANQGSEA. Trimming took 6 bases from V and 6 from J, leaving 14 bases between them. The CDR3 is 12 amino acids.

The chain links TRBV15 to TRBJ1-4, with TRBD1 matching over 11 bases. Germline values: CDR1 LNHNV, CDR2 YYDKDF (reference sequence). Unmatched junction bases numbered 10, after V lost 5 bases and J lost 8 bases. The CDR3 is made up of 16 amino acids. As DNA, the CDR3 is TGTGCCACCAGCCCCCTAGGAGGGACAGGGGGGGAAAAACTGTTTTTT. It is translated as CATSPLGGTGGEKLFF.

This chain links TRBV2 with TRBJ1-2, with 9 bases that match TRBD1. The CDR3 length is 13 residues. V shed 8 bases and J 7 bases; nucleotides not matched to a gene: 8. The germline V gene has CDR1 SNHLY and CDR2 FYNNEI. The CDR3 DNA follows: TGTGCCAGCGTCGGGACAGGGAATGTTGGCTACACCTTC. It codes for CASVGTGNVGYTF.